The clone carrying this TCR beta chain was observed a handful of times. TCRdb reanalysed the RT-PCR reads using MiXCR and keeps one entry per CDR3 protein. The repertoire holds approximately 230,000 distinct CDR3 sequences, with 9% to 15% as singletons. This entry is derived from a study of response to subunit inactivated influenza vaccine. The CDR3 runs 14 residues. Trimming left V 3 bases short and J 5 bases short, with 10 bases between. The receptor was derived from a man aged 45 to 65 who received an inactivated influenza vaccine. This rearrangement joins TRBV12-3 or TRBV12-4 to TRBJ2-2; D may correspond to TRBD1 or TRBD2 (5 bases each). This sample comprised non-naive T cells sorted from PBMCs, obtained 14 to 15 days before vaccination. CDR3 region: CASSFGGPTGELFF. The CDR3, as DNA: TGTGCCAGCAGTTTTGGGGGTCCGACCGGGGAGCTGTTTTTT.